The 9 T cell receptor beta chains presented below share a single source sample, sequenced in a study of CD8 T cells in Susac syndrome. Reverse transcription used about 0.5 to 1 ug RNA and random hexamers. TCRdb re-analysed the immunoSEQ multiplex PCR reads in MiXCR, keeping a single row per CDR3 protein. This table holds a few hundred thousand distinct CDR3 sequences, about 85% found once. Material for sequencing was CD8+ T cells from PBMCs. All receptors come from a human donor with multiple sclerosis.

This chain joins TRBV5-1 and TRBJ2-1; D is ambiguous. V dropped 0 bases and J dropped 6 bases, with 13 bases sitting between them. The CDR3 extends over 15 amino acids. Germline assignment: CDR1 SGHRS and CDR2 YFSETQ. CDR3 nucleotides: TGCGCCAGCAGCTTGGAGGTGGGGATCCTCAATGAGCAGTTCTTC. This gives the protein CASSLEVGILNEQFF.

CDR3 coding DNA: TGTGCCAGCAGTGAAGCGGGGAACCTATTTTGGGGAGCTTTCTTT. Its protein product is CASSEAGNLFWGAFF. The chain employs TRBV6-1 and TRBJ1-1; D gene ambiguous. V was shortened by 0 bases and J by 10 bases, with 18 bases between the two germline ends. The CDR3 sequence is 15 residues long. CDR1 and CDR2 (germline): MNHNS, SASEGT.

The chain carries TRBV20-1 and TRBJ2-7; D unclear. Trimming removed 0 bases at V and 2 bases at J, with 11 bases between. Germline CDR1 reads DFQATT; CDR2 reads SNEGSKA (reference sequence). This CDR3 has 14 residues. The DNA of the CDR3 is TGCAGTGCTAGAGACATCCCCTCAACCTACGAGCAGTACTTC. It codes for CSARDIPSTYEQYF.

This clonotype was recorded only once. This chain connects TRBV11-2 to TRBJ1-3, with D hard to call. Trimming stripped 1 base from V and 0 bases from J, with 13 bases between. The CDR3 contains 17 residues. Germline CDR1 is SGHAT and CDR2 is FQNNGV. The CDR3 region has the DNA TGTGCCAGCAGCTTAGGAACCTGGGAGTTCTCTGGAAACACCATATATTTT. It specifies CASSLGTWEFSGNTIYF.

This clonotype was detected only once. The chain carries TRBV7-9 and TRBJ1-4, with D uncertain. Germline V gives CDR1 SEHNR, CDR2 FQNEAQ (reference sequence). Trimming removed 6 bases at V and 2 bases at J, with 16 bases between. The CDR3 spans 16 residues. CDR3 protein: CASSLTREGTNEKLFF. The CDR3, as DNA: TGTGCCAGCAGTTTAACGAGGGAAGGGACTAATGAAAAACTGTTTTTT.

The chain has TRBV9 and TRBJ2-5; tentatively, D is TRBD1 or TRBD2 (6 bases each). The CDR3 runs to 14 residues. The germline CDR1 and CDR2 sequences are SGDLS and YYNGEE. Trimming shortened V by 3 bases and J by 1 base, and 10 bases separated the two germline ends. The DNA of the CDR3 is TGTGCCAGCAGCGCTTGGGGGGCCCAAGAGACCCAGTACTTC. Translation: CASSAWGAQETQYF. The full variable domain, with the rest looked up from reference TRBV9 and TRBJ2-5, is DSGVTQTPKHLITATGQRVTLRCSPRSGDLSVYWYQQSLDQGLQFLIQYYNGEERAKGNILERFSAQQFPDLHSELNLSSLELGDSALYFCASSAWGAQETQYFGPGTRLLVL.

The chain is built from TRBV2 and TRBJ2-7; 11 bases are a match to TRBD1. The trim removed 6 bases at V and 2 bases at J, leaving 3 bases unmatched. This CDR3 region has 14 residues. Germline-derived CDR1 and CDR2 are SNHLY and FYNNEI. CDR3 sequence: CASRPGQGAYEQYF. The CDR3 DNA is TGTGCCAGCAGGCCGGGACAGGGGGCCTACGAGCAGTACTTC. The entire variable domain, with the rest obtained from reference TRBV2 and TRBJ2-7, is as follows: EPEVTQTPSHQVTQMGQEVILRCVPISNHLYFYWYRQILGQKVEFLVSFYNNEISEKSEIFDDQFSVERPDGSNFTLKIRSTKLEDSAMYFCASRPGQGAYEQYFGPGTRLTVT.

The chain links TRBV20-1 to TRBJ2-4, with 9 bases fitting TRBD1. Per the germline V gene, CDR1 is DFQATT and CDR2 is SNEGSKA (reference sequence). The CDR3 loop spans 20 amino acids. Unmatched junction bases numbered 16, after V lost 1 base and J lost 0 bases. CDR3 coding DNA: TGCAGTGCTAGAGGCCGGGACAGGGACTGGTCTACACTAGCCAAAAACATTCAGTACTTC. Its protein product is CSARGRDRDWSTLAKNIQYF.

V usage is TRBV9 and J usage is TRBJ1-5, with D possibly being TRBD1 (5 bases). From germline, CDR1 is SGDLS and CDR2 YYNGEE. There are 14 residues in the CDR3. Deletions cut 2 bases from V and 2 bases from J, with 8 bases between. CDR3 coding DNA: TGTGCCAGCAGCGTGGCAGGGCGCAATCAGCCCCAGCATTTT. As protein: CASSVAGRNQPQHF.